One sample yielded the 9 T cell receptor beta chains listed below, sequenced in a study of cytomegalovirus exposure and HLA in healthy donors. PCR employed 60 Vbeta and 13 Jbeta primers. Method: immunoSEQ multiplex PCR; TCRdb's copy keeps in-frame clones and lacks some. The repertoire holds around 33,000 clones, with approximately 90% as singletons. Source material: PBMCs. Receptors were obtained from a woman between 18 and 30 years old in good health and CMV-seronegative.

This chain joins TRBV18 and TRBJ2-6; tentative D call: TRBD2 (6 bases). Germline CDR1 reads KGHSH; CDR2 reads LQKENI. Between the trimmed V and J ends, which lost 1 base and 2 bases, there was a span of 12 bases. This CDR3 region has 17 residues. CDR3 bases: TGTGCCAGCTCACCACAGGAGGGTATTACTGGGGCCAACGTCCTGACTTTC. Its translation is CASSPQEGITGANVLTF.

The chain couples TRBV9 to TRBJ2-1; 10 bases map to TRBD2. The CDR3 extends over 13 amino acids. The germline gives CDR1 SGDLS, CDR2 YYNGEE. Trimming at V came to 3 bases and at J to 10 bases, leaving 4 bases not matched to a gene. CDR3 loop: CASSAGLAVEQFF. CDR3 DNA: TGTGCCAGCAGCGCCGGACTAGCGGTCGAGCAGTTCTTC.

The rearrangement joins TRBV6-1 to TRBJ2-7; 7 positions agree with TRBD1. Per the germline V gene, CDR1 is MNHNS and CDR2 is SASEGT. This CDR3 is 15 amino acids long. The ends lost 6 bases at V and 0 bases at J; junction bases unmatched: 8. DNA for the CDR3: TGTGCCAGCAGCAAAGGACAGGATGGCTCCTACGAGCAGTACTTC. Translated: CASSKGQDGSYEQYF.

The V call is TRBV15, the J call TRBJ2-3; 7 positions agree with TRBD2. The CDR3 runs 18 residues. CDR1 is LNHNV, CDR2 YYDKDF, per germline (reference sequence). The trim removed 0 bases at V and 0 bases at J, leaving 9 bases unmatched. DNA of the CDR3: TGTGCCACCAGCAGAGATCTTCAGGGAGGGCCGAGCACAGATACGCAGTATTTT. Its translation: CATSRDLQGGPSTDTQYF.

This clone was detected only a few times. This sequence joins TRBV6-5 and TRBJ1-2; D possibly corresponds to TRBD1 (5 bases). Germline CDR1 MNHEY, CDR2 SVGAGI. The length of the CDR3 is 13 residues. The V end lost 2 bases, the J end lost 7 bases, and 11 bases lay between the germline ends. The CDR3 DNA sequence: TGTGCCAGCAGTTACCGGGGGTTCTCTGGCTACACCTTC. Protein sequence: CASSYRGFSGYTF.

The chain links TRBV7-2 to TRBJ2-3; 7 nucleotides agree with TRBD1. Germline V gives CDR1 SGHTA, CDR2 FQGNSA. The J segment lost 5 bases and the V segment lost 5 bases, leaving 4 bases of the junction unmatched. The CDR3 has 13 amino acids. CDR3 region: CASSPNRGDTQYF. In nucleotides, the CDR3 is TGTGCCAGCAGCCCAAACAGGGGAGATACGCAGTATTTT. Filled out from reference TRBV7-2 and TRBJ2-3, the complete variable domain reads GAGVSQSPSNKVTEKGKDVELRCDPISGHTALYWYRQSLGQGLEFLIYFQGNSAPDKSGLPSDRFSAERTGGSVSTLTIQRTQQEDSAVYLCASSPNRGDTQYFGPGTRLTVL.

The rearrangement links TRBV28 to TRBJ1-5; a weak D match, TRBD1 (5 bases). Germline V lookup: CDR1 MDHEN, CDR2 SYDVKM. Trimming stripped 6 bases from V and 6 bases from J, with 12 bases between. CDR3 length: 13 residues. The DNA for the CDR3 is TGTGCCAGCAGCGCAGGGCAGGGTCAGCCCCAGCATTTT. It specifies CASSAGQGQPQHF.

V gene TRBV9 combines with J gene TRBJ1-2; the D is unclear. V was trimmed by 1 base and J by 2 bases, leaving 15 bases between them. Germline CDR1 and CDR2: SGDLS and YYNGEE. This CDR3 has 16 amino acids. CDR3 nucleotides: TGTGCCAGCAGCGTATCGTTGGTCCCGCAGAACTATGGCTACACCTTC. It yields the protein CASSVSLVPQNYGYTF.

This chain uses TRBV9 with TRBJ2-1, with TRBD1 identical over 11 bases. There are 14 residues in the CDR3. Germline CDR1 and CDR2: SGDLS and YYNGEE. The junction had 2 bases not matched to a gene; V was cut back by 3 bases and J by 6 bases. The chain's CDR3 is CASSDGTGGNEQFF. As DNA, the CDR3 is TGTGCCAGCAGCGACGGGACAGGGGGCAATGAGCAGTTCTTC. Together with reference TRBV9 and TRBJ2-1, the CDR3 gives the full variable domain: DSGVTQTPKHLITATGQRVTLRCSPRSGDLSVYWYQQSLDQGLQFLIQYYNGEERAKGNILERFSAQQFPDLHSELNLSSLELGDSALYFCASSDGTGGNEQFFGPGTRLTVL.